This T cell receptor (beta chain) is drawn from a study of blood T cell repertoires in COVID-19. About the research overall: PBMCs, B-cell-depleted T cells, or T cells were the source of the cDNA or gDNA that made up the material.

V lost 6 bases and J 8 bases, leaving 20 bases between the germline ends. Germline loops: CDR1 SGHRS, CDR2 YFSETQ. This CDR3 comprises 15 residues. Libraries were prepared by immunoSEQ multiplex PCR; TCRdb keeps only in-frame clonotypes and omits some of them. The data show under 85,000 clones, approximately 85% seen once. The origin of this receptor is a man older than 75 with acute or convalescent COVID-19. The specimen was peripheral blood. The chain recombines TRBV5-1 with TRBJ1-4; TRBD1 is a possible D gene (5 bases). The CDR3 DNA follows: TGCGCCAGCAAGACAGACTCAGGGATTTTCGAAAAACTGTTTTTT. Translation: CASKTDSGIFEKLFF.